This is a list of T cell receptor beta chains from one sample in a study of cytomegalovirus exposure and HLA in healthy donors. TCRdb's copy holds only in-frame clones and misses some; the assay was immunoSEQ multiplex PCR. The data hold around 110,000 clones, with 55% to 80% observed a single time. Sequenced material: PBMCs. Receptors originate from a woman aged 25 to 45 in good health and CMV-seronegative. The CDR3 runs from the conserved cysteine through the conserved F or W. Fields, in order: J gene, D gene, clone size, V gene, CDR3 DNA, CDR3 protein. D genes are given only for firm matches. Clone size is shown for a subset of rows, as once, few, many or a class of expanded clone.

J gene: TRBJ2-1
D gene: .
clone size: .
V gene: TRBV27
CDR3 DNA: TGTGCCAGCAGTTTGGGCCAGGGCACCTTCTTC
CDR3 protein: CASSLGQGTFF

J gene: TRBJ2-1
D gene: TRBD2
clone size: .
V gene: TRBV9
CDR3 DNA: TGTGCCAGCAGTCAAGCGGGAGGGGTCTACAATGAGCAGTTCTTC
CDR3 protein: CASSQAGGVYNEQFF

J gene: TRBJ1-3
D gene: TRBD1
clone size: .
V gene: TRBV15
CDR3 DNA: TGTGCCACCAGCCCCAACAGGGGGCTTGGAAACACCATATATTTT
CDR3 protein: CATSPNRGLGNTIYF

J gene: TRBJ2-1
D gene: TRBD2
clone size: .
V gene: TRBV7-3
CDR3 DNA: TGTGCCAGCAGCTTAGGACTAGCGGGAGGTACGGGTGAGCAGTTCTTC
CDR3 protein: CASSLGLAGGTGEQFF

J gene: TRBJ1-5
D gene: .
clone size: .
V gene: TRBV19
CDR3 DNA: TGTGCCAGTACCGCCCAGAAGACGGGGAATCAGCCCCAGCATTTT
CDR3 protein: CASTAQKTGNQPQHF

J gene: TRBJ2-7
D gene: TRBD1
clone size: .
V gene: TRBV19
CDR3 DNA: TGTGCCAGTAGGGACAGGGGTGTCAACGAGCAGTACTTC
CDR3 protein: CASRDRGVNEQYF

J gene: TRBJ2-1
D gene: TRBD2
clone size: .
V gene: TRBV9
CDR3 DNA: TGTGCCAGCAGCGAGATAGCGGGAGGGTACAATGAGCAGTTCTTC
CDR3 protein: CASSEIAGGYNEQFF

J gene: TRBJ2-3
D gene: .
clone size: .
V gene: TRBV11-2
CDR3 DNA: TGTGCCAGCAGCTTAGATCTATGGGAGGATACGCAGTATTTT
CDR3 protein: CASSLDLWEDTQYF

J gene: TRBJ1-2
D gene: .
clone size: .
V gene: TRBV27
CDR3 DNA: TGTGCCAGCAGTGGAGATAACTATGGCTACACCTTC
CDR3 protein: CASSGDNYGYTF

J gene: TRBJ1-1
D gene: .
clone size: .
V gene: TRBV5-1
CDR3 DNA: TGCGCCAGCAGCCCCCAAATGAACACTGAAGCTTTCTTT
CDR3 protein: CASSPQMNTEAFF

J gene: TRBJ2-7
D gene: TRBD1
clone size: few
V gene: TRBV6-1
CDR3 DNA: TGTGCCAGCAGCAAGGACAGGGGGTTGAACGAGCAGTACTTC
CDR3 protein: CASSKDRGLNEQYF

J gene: TRBJ1-1
D gene: TRBD1
clone size: few
V gene: TRBV5-1
CDR3 DNA: TGCGCCAGCACGGGGACAGGGGGCACTGAAGCTTTCTTT
CDR3 protein: CASTGTGGTEAFF

J gene: TRBJ1-1
D gene: .
clone size: .
V gene: TRBV5-1
CDR3 DNA: TGCGCCAGCAGCTTGGCCAATACGCGGAACACTGAAGCTTTCTTT
CDR3 protein: CASSLANTRNTEAFF

J gene: TRBJ1-1
D gene: .
clone size: few
V gene: TRBV18
CDR3 DNA: TGTGCCAGCTCACCAGAAAGCTTCCAGGGCCAAGCTTTCTTT
CDR3 protein: CASSPESFQGQAFF

J gene: TRBJ2-1
D gene: TRBD2
clone size: .
V gene: TRBV7-7
CDR3 DNA: TGTGCTAGCACGCTAGCGGGTTCCAATGAGCAGTTCTTC
CDR3 protein: CASTLAGSNEQFF

J gene: TRBJ2-1
D gene: .
clone size: .
V gene: TRBV7-9
CDR3 DNA: TGTGCCAGCAGCTTAGCCTGGACTCTGTACAATGAGCAGTTCTTC
CDR3 protein: CASSLAWTLYNEQFF

J gene: TRBJ1-4
D gene: .
clone size: .
V gene: TRBV7-9
CDR3 DNA: TGTGCCAGCAGCCTGGGACACGCAACTAATGAAAAACTGTTTTTT
CDR3 protein: CASSLGHATNEKLFF

J gene: TRBJ2-5
D gene: TRBD2
clone size: once
V gene: TRBV5-1
CDR3 DNA: TGCGCCAGCAGCCCCACTAGCGGTCAAGAGACCCAGTACTTC
CDR3 protein: CASSPTSGQETQYF

J gene: TRBJ2-5
D gene: .
clone size: .
V gene: TRBV7-9
CDR3 DNA: TGTGCCAGCAGCTTATCTGTCGTTCAAGAGACCCAGTACTTC
CDR3 protein: CASSLSVVQETQYF

J gene: TRBJ2-1
D gene: .
clone size: few
V gene: TRBV6-4
CDR3 DNA: TGTGCCAGCAGTCCCCAGGGGAACAATGAGCAGTTCTTC
CDR3 protein: CASSPQGNNEQFF

J gene: TRBJ2-1
D gene: TRBD2
clone size: .
V gene: TRBV9
CDR3 DNA: TGTGCCAGCAGCGTAGTGGGCCTAGCGGGAGGGCTGGGTGAGCAGTTCTTC
CDR3 protein: CASSVVGLAGGLGEQFF

J gene: TRBJ2-7
D gene: TRBD2
clone size: .
V gene: TRBV6-5
CDR3 DNA: TGTGCCAGCAGCTCCCTGAGCGGGGGCCGCGCCGAGCAGTACTTC
CDR3 protein: CASSSLSGGRAEQYF

J gene: TRBJ2-5
D gene: .
clone size: .
V gene: TRBV6-1
CDR3 DNA: TGTGCCAGCAGTGAAGCGCTAAAGGGAAGGGAGCAGTACTTC
CDR3 protein: CASSEALKGREQYF

J gene: TRBJ2-1
D gene: TRBD2
clone size: .
V gene: TRBV5-1
CDR3 DNA: TGCGCCAGCAGCTTTGGGCTAGCGGGAGGATCCTACAATGAGCAGTTCTTC
CDR3 protein: CASSFGLAGGSYNEQFF

J gene: TRBJ1-1
D gene: TRBD1
clone size: .
V gene: TRBV5-1
CDR3 DNA: TGCGCCAGCAGCCCGGACAGGGGGCGCCGGGACACTGAAGCTTTCTTT
CDR3 protein: CASSPDRGRRDTEAFF

J gene: TRBJ2-7
D gene: .
clone size: .
V gene: TRBV28
CDR3 DNA: TGTGCCAGCAGTTTGCCCAGGCGCGAGCAGTACTTC
CDR3 protein: CASSLPRREQYF

J gene: TRBJ2-7
D gene: .
clone size: .
V gene: TRBV6-1
CDR3 DNA: TGTGCCAGCAGTGAAGGAACAGGAAGCCTCTACGAGCAGTACTTC
CDR3 protein: CASSEGTGSLYEQYF

J gene: TRBJ2-7
D gene: .
clone size: few
V gene: TRBV7-8
CDR3 DNA: TGTGCCAGCAGCTTAGCCGGGGTAACCTACGAGCAGTACTTC
CDR3 protein: CASSLAGVTYEQYF